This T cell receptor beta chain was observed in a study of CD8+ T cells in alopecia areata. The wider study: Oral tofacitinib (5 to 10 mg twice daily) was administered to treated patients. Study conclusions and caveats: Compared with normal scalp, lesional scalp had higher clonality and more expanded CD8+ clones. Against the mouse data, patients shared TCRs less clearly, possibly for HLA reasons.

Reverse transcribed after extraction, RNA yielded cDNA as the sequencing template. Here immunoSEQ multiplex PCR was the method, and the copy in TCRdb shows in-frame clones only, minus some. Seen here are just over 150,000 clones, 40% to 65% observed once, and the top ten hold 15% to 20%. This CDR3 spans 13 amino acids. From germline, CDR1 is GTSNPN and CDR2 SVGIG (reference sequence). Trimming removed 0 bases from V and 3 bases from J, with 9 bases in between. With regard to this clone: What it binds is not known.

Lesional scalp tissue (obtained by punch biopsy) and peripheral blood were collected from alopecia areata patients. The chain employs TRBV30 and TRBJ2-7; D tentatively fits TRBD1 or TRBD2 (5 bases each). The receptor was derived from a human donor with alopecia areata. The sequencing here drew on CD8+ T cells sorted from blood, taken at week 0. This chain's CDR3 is CAWSVGGNYEQYF. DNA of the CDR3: TGTGCCTGGAGTGTTGGGGGAAACTACGAGCAGTACTTC. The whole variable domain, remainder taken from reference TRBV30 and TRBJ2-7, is SQTIHQWPATLVQPVGSPLSLECTVEGTSNPNLYWYRQAAGRGLQLLFYSVGIGQISSEVPQNLSASRPQDRQFILSSKKLLLSDSGFYLCAWSVGGNYEQYFGPGTRLTVT.